This is a list of T cell receptor beta chains from one sample in a study of breast tumors, draining lymph nodes, adjacent tissues. One entry per CDR3 protein, called by TCRdb with MiXCR from the multiplex PCR reads. The sample has approximately 52,000 distinct CDR3 sequences; under 50% are singletons. The sequencing sample was made of breast tumor tissue. The receptors stem from a female donor with breast cancer. Some clones in this sample may be carry-over from other donors' samples. The CDR3 runs from the conserved cysteine through the conserved F or W. A D gene is named only where the DNA matches it firmly. A row's size may be missing; if present it is once, few, many or a size class.

v_call	j_call	d_call	clone_size	cdr3_aa	cdr3_nt
TRBV4-1	TRBJ1-2	.	.	CASSQSYGYTF	TGCGCCAGCAGCCAATCGTATGGCTACACCTTC
TRBV5-8	TRBJ1-4	TRBD1	.	CASSLGQGVKKLFF	TGTGCCAGCAGCTTGGGACAGGGGGTCAAAAAACTGTTTTTT
TRBV6-5	TRBJ2-7	TRBD1	.	CASTRDGTGGYEQYF	TGTGCCAGCACTCGGGATGGGACAGGGGGCTACGAGCAGTACTTC
TRBV5-6	TRBJ2-2	.	many	CASMRGIAGELFF	TGTGCCAGCATGAGGGGAATTGCCGGGGAGCTGTTTTTT
TRBV20-1	TRBJ2-7	.	few	CSATSGLSSYEQYF	TGCAGTGCCACTTCGGGACTCTCTTCCTACGAGCAGTACTTC
TRBV28	TRBJ2-7	.	many	CASSGPEGSNEQYF	TGTGCCAGCAGCGGCCCGGAAGGGTCCAACGAGCAGTACTTC
TRBV6-2/TRBV6-3	TRBJ2-2	TRBD2	many	CASTNGLAGTGELFF	TGTGCCAGCACTAACGGACTAGCGGGTACCGGGGAGCTGTTTTTT
TRBV11-2	TRBJ2-3	.	many	CASSLLLRADTQYF	TGTGCCAGCAGCTTACTGTTACGCGCAGATACGCAGTATTTT
TRBV7-2	TRBJ1-2	TRBD1	many	CASSNNRGNYGYTF	TGTGCCAGCAGCAATAACAGGGGGAACTATGGCTACACCTTC
TRBV20-1	TRBJ2-5	TRBD1	many	CSARNSGTGARETQYF	TGCAGTGCTAGGAATTCCGGGACAGGGGCCCGGGAGACCCAGTACTTC
TRBV5-8	TRBJ2-5	.	many	CASTEPSQGETQYF	TGTGCCAGCACCGAACCCAGTCAGGGGGAGACCCAGTACTTC
TRBV20-1	TRBJ1-2	.	.	CSATPRERGGYGYTF	TGCAGTGCTACCCCACGGGAGAGGGGTGGGTATGGCTACACCTTC
TRBV12-3/TRBV12-4	TRBJ2-7	.	.	CASSFDGRAYEQYF	TGTGCCAGCAGTTTTGACGGGCGGGCCTACGAGCAGTACTTC
TRBV11-2	TRBJ2-5	TRBD1	.	CASSLAETGMGETQYF	TGTGCCAGCAGCTTAGCTGAGACAGGGATGGGGGAGACCCAGTACTTC
TRBV19	TRBJ2-5	TRBD1	many	CATSSGTGQETQYF	TGTGCCACGTCCTCCGGGACAGGGCAAGAGACCCAGTACTTC
TRBV3-1	TRBJ2-3	TRBD1	many	CASSQSDRADTQYF	TGTGCCAGCAGCCAATCGGACAGGGCAGATACGCAGTATTTT
TRBV4-2	TRBJ1-3	.	many	CASSQAGEQGRALGGNTIYF	TGTGCCAGCAGCCAAGCAGGGGAGCAGGGAAGGGCCCTCGGTGGAAACACCATATATTTT
TRBV24-1	TRBJ2-1	.	few	CATSGLTNEQFF	TGTGCCACCAGTGGCCTGACCAATGAGCAGTTCTTC
TRBV12-3/TRBV12-4	TRBJ2-7	TRBD2	medium-sized	CASSYTSGSVHEQYF	TGTGCCAGCAGTTATACTAGCGGGAGCGTCCACGAGCAGTACTTC
TRBV20-1	TRBJ2-1	TRBD2	many	CSASTPGTSGIPNEQFF	TGCAGTGCTAGCACCCCCGGGACTAGCGGGATTCCCAATGAGCAGTTCTTC
TRBV6-5	TRBJ2-5	TRBD2	many	CASSAPAGVGTQYF	TGTGCCAGCAGCGCACCGGCGGGAGTGGGGACCCAGTACTTC
TRBV20-1	TRBJ2-7	.	many	CSARDRIKTYEQYF	TGCAGTGCTAGAGATAGGATTAAAACCTACGAGCAGTACTTC
TRBV7-7	TRBJ2-2	TRBD1	.	CASSLDRGHRELFF	TGTGCTAGCAGCTTAGACAGGGGGCATCGGGAGCTGTTTTTT
TRBV18	TRBJ2-5	TRBD1	many	CASSGDRAETQYF	TGTGCCAGCTCGGGGGACAGGGCCGAGACCCAGTACTTC
TRBV3-1	TRBJ2-5	.	many	CASSQVDGETQYF	TGTGCCAGCAGCCAAGTGGACGGAGAGACCCAGTACTTC
TRBV3-1	TRBJ1-5	.	.	CASSQDQQSYEQPQHF	TGTGCCAGCAGCCAAGATCAGCAGTCCTACGAGCAGCCCCAGCATTTT
TRBV25-1	TRBJ2-3	.	.	CASSWGDTQYF	TGTGCCAGCAGTTGGGGAGATACGCAGTATTTT
TRBV24-1	TRBJ1-2	TRBD1	.	CATSEACGRGYYGYTF	TGTGCCACCAGTGAAGCGTGCGGCAGGGGGTACTATGGCTACACCTTC
TRBV7-8	TRBJ2-6	.	.	CASSLRSSGANVLPF	TGTGCCAGCAGCTTACGGAGCTCTGGGGCCAACGTCCTGCCCTTC
TRBV7-2	TRBJ2-1	TRBD1	.	CASSFGQGGHNEQFF	TGTGCCAGCAGCTTTGGACAGGGCGGCCACAATGAGCAGTTCTTC
TRBV5-1	TRBJ2-1	TRBD2	many	CASSLGTSGQEQFF	TGCGCCAGCAGCCTAGGGACTAGCGGTCAGGAACAGTTCTTC
TRBV4-3	TRBJ1-3	.	many	CASSPMDGSGNTIYF	TGCGCCAGCAGCCCCATGGACGGCTCTGGAAACACCATATATTTT
TRBV4-1	TRBJ1-2	.	.	CASSQDQGLSSSYTF	TGCGCCAGCAGCCAAGATCAGGGCCTTTCTTCGTCCTACACCTTC
TRBV2	TRBJ2-1	TRBD1	many	CASQDRGYNEQFF	TGTGCCAGTCAGGACAGGGGCTACAATGAGCAGTTCTTC
TRBV20-1	TRBJ2-7	.	once	CSGAVGGLVGQYF	TGCAGTGGGGCGGTTGGGGGCCTGGTCGGGCAGTACTTC
TRBV10-2	TRBJ2-3	TRBD2	.	CAVGLAGGADTQYF	TGCGCCGTTGGCCTAGCGGGCGGGGCAGATACGCAGTATTTT
TRBV2	TRBJ2-7	TRBD1	many	CASSEPWRTGGYEQYF	TGTGCCAGCAGTGAACCTTGGAGGACAGGGGGCTACGAGCAGTACTTC
TRBV19	TRBJ2-5	.	many	CASSIGGSSVQETQYF	TGTGCCAGTAGTATAGGGGGATCGTCGGTCCAAGAGACCCAGTACTTC
TRBV20-1	TRBJ1-1	.	.	CSARGGGGGEAFF	TGCAGTGCTAGGGGCGGGGGCGGGGGTGAAGCTTTCTTT
TRBV12-3/TRBV12-4	TRBJ2-7	.	many	CASSSRTAAMRYF	TGTGCCAGCAGCTCCCGGACAGCGGCGATGAGGTACTTC
TRBV27	TRBJ2-7	TRBD2	.	CASSFGGGRAGGEQYF	TGTGCCAGCAGTTTCGGGGGGGGGAGGGCCGGAGGCGAGCAGTACTTC
TRBV5-1	TRBJ2-1	.	.	CASSLEALTSSYNEQFF	TGCGCCAGCAGCTTGGAAGCGTTGACTAGCTCCTACAATGAGCAGTTCTTC
TRBV18	TRBJ1-1	.	.	CASSPGQGTEAFF	TGTGCCAGCTCACCCGGTCAGGGGACTGAAGCTTTCTTT
TRBV4-1	TRBJ2-2	.	many	CASSQGFMNTGELFF	TGCGCCAGCAGCCAAGGGTTTATGAACACCGGGGAGCTGTTTTTT
TRBV29-1	TRBJ1-2	.	many	CSATEAGLFGGYTF	TGCAGCGCTACCGAGGCAGGGCTATTCGGGGGCTACACCTTC